This record covers a single T cell receptor beta chain. Measured with immunoSEQ multiplex PCR; TCRdb has only the in-frame clones, and not every one. The sample comprises 95,000 to 150,000 clones, approximately 80% of which are singletons, and 4% to 5.5% rests with the top ten. These data belong to a study of blood T cell repertoires in COVID-19. The CDR3 sequence is 16 residues long. Germline V gene data show CDR1 as SGHRS and CDR2 as YFSETQ. V was clipped by 0 bases and J by 4 bases, with 16 bases between them. Source material: peripheral blood. This TCR was sampled from a woman in her 70s with acute or convalescent COVID-19. V gene TRBV5-1 combines with J gene TRBJ1-1; tentative D call: TRBD1 (5 bases). The chain's CDR3 is CASSLDRPVAGTEAFF. CDR3 nucleotide sequence: TGCGCCAGCAGCTTGGACAGGCCGGTTGCAGGCACTGAAGCTTTCTTT.